The T cell receptor beta chain under discussion was sequenced for a study of blood T cell repertoires in COVID-19. As handled by the study authors: Quantification of nucleated cells was approximated via reference gene primer amplification. Generated by immunoSEQ multiplex PCR, the TCRdb table keeps only in-frame clones and is missing some. V and J calls and clone size come straight from that table; D and trimming were deduced from the DNA. The sample holds roughly 63,000 clones, roughly 71% seen once. The CDR3 loop spans 12 amino acids. V lost 1 base and J 6 bases, leaving 6 bases between the germline ends. Germline assignment: CDR1 SGHRS and CDR2 YFSETQ.

The chain employs TRBV5-1 and TRBJ2-3; possible D gene TRBD2, 5 bases. This receptor was obtained from a woman at least 80 years old with acute or convalescent COVID-19. The sequenced material came from peripheral blood. The CDR3 is CASSLREDTQYF. CDR3 in DNA: TGCGCCAGCAGCTTGAGGGAGGATACGCAGTATTTT.